The rows below give T cell receptor beta chains drawn from one sample of a study of T-cell reconstitution after alpha-beta-depleted transplantation in children. TCRdb re-derived calls from the PCR reads in MiXCR, one entry per CDR3 protein. The table records nearly 350,000 distinct CDR3 sequences, 15% to 20% of them present only once. The sample consisted of PBMCs, mostly from graft donor cells, taken 360 days after TCRalphabeta/CD19-depleted stem cell transplant. These TCRs come from a male patient between 2 and 15 years old who had a stem cell transplant for acute lymphoblastic leukemia, so the T cells may come from the graft donor. Both conserved end residues are part of each CDR3. A D gene is named only where the DNA matches it firmly.

V: TRBV7-9; length: 11; D: -; J: TRBJ2-7; CDR3: CASSRTDEQYF
V: TRBV28; length: 15; D: -; J: TRBJ2-2; CDR3: CASSFRGLRSPELFF
V: TRBV6-5; length: 17; D: -; J: TRBJ2-3; CDR3: CASSRQLREWGTDTQYF
V: TRBV5-6; length: 16; D: -; J: TRBJ2-6; CDR3: CASSLVSPSGANVLTF
V: TRBV20-1; length: 14; D: -; J: TRBJ2-7; CDR3: CSGLPPHQSYEQYF
V: TRBV28; length: 18; D: TRBD2; J: TRBJ2-5; CDR3: CASSPPTSGRDLFETQYF
V: TRBV15; length: 14; D: -; J: TRBJ2-1; CDR3: CATSRARGFNEQFF
V: TRBV9; length: 15; D: TRBD2; J: TRBJ2-1; CDR3: CASTPGGTRINEQFF
V: TRBV4-1; length: 13; D: -; J: TRBJ1-5; CDR3: CASSQVDRQPQHF
V: TRBV2; length: 13; D: -; J: TRBJ2-4; CDR3: CAGGRLAKNIQYF
V: TRBV7-9; length: 14; D: -; J: TRBJ2-7; CDR3: CASSLDGRAYEQYF
V: TRBV6-5; length: 13; D: TRBD1; J: TRBJ1-5; CDR3: CASSLDRGEPQHF
V: TRBV24-1; length: 15; D: -; J: TRBJ1-5; CDR3: CATSDTGGSNQPQHF
V: TRBV12-3/TRBV12-4; length: 12; D: -; J: TRBJ1-2; CDR3: CASRGSVWGYTF
V: TRBV18; length: 11; D: -; J: TRBJ1-6; CDR3: CASSDGRGLHF
V: TRBV5-6; length: 16; D: TRBD2; J: TRBJ2-1; CDR3: CASSSGTSGFWDEQFF
V: TRBV7-6; length: 14; D: -; J: TRBJ2-7; CDR3: CASSRRPSAYEQYF
V: TRBV13; length: 16; D: -; J: TRBJ2-1; CDR3: CASSFGGGESYNEQFF
V: TRBV11-1; length: 18; D: -; J: TRBJ2-1; CDR3: CASSLGGASGLRYNEQFF
V: TRBV20-1; length: 13; D: TRBD2; J: TRBJ2-7; CDR3: CSARSSGRSEQYF
V: TRBV27; length: 16; D: TRBD1; J: TRBJ2-3; CDR3: CASSPGGRGYADTQYF
V: TRBV6-5; length: 15; D: -; J: TRBJ2-7; CDR3: CASSYRAGDAYEQYF
V: TRBV2; length: 13; D: -; J: TRBJ2-5; CDR3: CASSEFGAETQYF
V: TRBV6-5; length: 15; D: -; J: TRBJ2-4; CDR3: CASSWVVGPKNIQYF
V: TRBV27; length: 16; D: -; J: TRBJ2-1; CDR3: CASQIGGFPSYNEQFF
V: TRBV7-3; length: 16; D: TRBD1; J: TRBJ2-3; CDR3: CASSLGQGEWADTQYF
V: TRBV30; length: 11; D: -; J: TRBJ1-4; CDR3: CAWSRDEKLFF
V: TRBV12-3/TRBV12-4; length: 16; D: TRBD2; J: TRBJ2-5; CDR3: CASSLSTEREGETQYF
V: TRBV28; length: 15; D: -; J: TRBJ2-5; CDR3: CASSNKLTSRETQYF
V: TRBV7-3; length: 15; D: -; J: TRBJ2-2; CDR3: CASSLLGGNTGELFF
V: TRBV5-1; length: 15; D: -; J: TRBJ2-5; CDR3: CASSLGGAPQETQYF
V: TRBV4-2; length: 13; D: -; J: TRBJ1-6; CDR3: CASSQDGRSPLHF
V: TRBV19; length: 17; D: TRBD2; J: TRBJ2-2; CDR3: CASRFLAGHTYTGELFF
V: TRBV6-5; length: 14; D: -; J: TRBJ2-2; CDR3: CASSYSTGRGELFF
V: TRBV28; length: 15; D: TRBD2; J: TRBJ2-1; CDR3: CASSLGGLAGNEQFF
V: TRBV10-3; length: 13; D: -; J: TRBJ2-3; CDR3: CAINRDSTDTQYF
V: TRBV28; length: 16; D: -; J: TRBJ1-2; CDR3: CASSLYVGQANYGYTF